This T cell receptor (beta chain) was captured in a study of blood T cell repertoires in COVID-19. At the level of the study: COVID-19 samples collected from the United States, Italy and Spain covered acute and convalescent phases. The cDNA or gDNA used as material had been derived from T cells, B-cell-depleted T cells, or PBMCs.

Patients of the Seattle cohort, enrolled during active infection, were followed longitudinally. V lost 5 bases, J lost 6 bases, and 4 bases stayed unmatched. Germline CDR1 and CDR2: SGHTA and FQGNSA. There are 15 residues in the CDR3. Under the authors' procedure: Counts of nucleated cells, estimated from reference gene primer amplification, were obtained. The table came from immunoSEQ multiplex PCR; TCRdb's copy has only in-frame clones and leaves some out. That table is the source of V, J and clone size, and D and trimming were worked out from the DNA. The sample holds about 160,000 clones, over 85% seen once.

The chain has TRBV7-2 and TRBJ2-4; TRBD2 agrees at 13 bases. Source material: peripheral blood. This receptor was taken from a woman between 55 and 75 years old with COVID-19, enrolled during active disease. CDR3 sequence (DNA): TGTGCCAGCAGCCCAAGGACTAGCGGGGGAAACATTCAGTACTTC. This gives the protein CASSPRTSGGNIQYF.